The entry below gives a single TCR beta chain sequence along with its context. Because it lacks the conserved phenylalanine or tryptophan at the end, this CDR3 is likely a read error. Then a second PCR, running about 7 to 11 cycles, was carried out with a sample-barcoded 5' primer and a J-beta primer mix. Using its own MiXCR run on the 5' RACE reads, TCRdb lists one record per CDR3 protein. The data show over 1,500,000 distinct CDR3 sequences, roughly two fifths seen once. This sample was taken from a study of blood T cells in healthy people across ages. The J segment lost 3 bases and the V segment lost 10 bases, leaving 6 bases of the junction unmatched. The CDR3 totals 13 residues.

This chain joins TRBV12-3 or TRBV12-4 and TRBJ2-3; 8 bases match TRBD1. The receptor was isolated from a human donor in good health. The material sequenced was blood. The CDR3 loop reads CATHRGATDTQYS. CDR3 in DNA: TGTGCCACCCACAGGGGGGCAACAGATACGCAGTATTCT.